This passage covers 6 T cell receptor beta chains from one sample sequenced in a study of CD8 T cells in Susac syndrome. Reverse transcription of roughly 0.5 to 1 ug RNA used random hexamers. One entry per CDR3 protein, called by TCRdb with MiXCR from the immunoSEQ multiplex PCR reads. The table records 150,000 to 200,000 distinct CDR3 sequences, roughly 95% of them present only once. The specimen sequenced was CD4+ T cells from PBMCs. Receptors were obtained from a human donor with Susac syndrome.

The V call is TRBV30, the J call TRBJ1-4; D is possibly TRBD1 (5 bases). Trimming cost V 3 bases and J 6 bases, with 14 bases left between them. The CDR3 contains 14 residues. CDR1 GTSNPN and CDR2 SVGIG come from the germline V gene (reference sequence). CDR3 sequence reads: CAWSKDTSHEKLFF. For the CDR3, the DNA is TGTGCCTGGAGCAAGGACACATCCCATGAAAAACTGTTTTTT.

This chain connects TRBV7-9 to TRBJ2-7; weak D call: TRBD2 (5 bases). Trimming left V 5 bases short and J 4 bases short, with 12 bases between. This CDR3 comprises 13 residues. Germline V CDR1 and CDR2: SEHNR, FQNEAQ (reference sequence). The CDR3 protein is CASSPSRGYEQYF. CDR3 DNA sequence: TGTGCCAGCAGCCCCTCTCGGGGATACGAGCAGTACTTC.

This clonotype was detected a few times. This chain connects TRBV9 to TRBJ2-7; D is ambiguous. The CDR3 is 14 amino acids. With 0 bases removed from V and 0 bases from J, the gap between germline ends came to 7 bases. From germline, CDR1 is SGDLS and CDR2 YYNGEE. DNA for the CDR3: TGTGCCAGCAGCGTAGAGGGCAGCTCCTACGAGCAGTACTTC. Protein product: CASSVEGSSYEQYF.

The rearrangement links TRBV15 to TRBJ2-6; 9 positions agree with TRBD1. This CDR3 spans 17 amino acids. The V gene end was trimmed by 1 base and the J gene end by 3 bases; junction bases not matched to a gene: 4. CDR1 LNHNV and CDR2 YYDKDF come from the germline V gene (reference sequence). Written as DNA, the CDR3 is TGTGCCACCAGCAGAGCGGGACAGGGATTTGGGGCCAACGTCCTGACTTTC. It encodes CATSRAGQGFGANVLTF.

The chain joins TRBV30 to TRBJ2-7; D gene uncertain. Looked up from germline, CDR1 is GTSNPN and CDR2 is SVGIG (reference sequence). The germline V and J ends were trimmed by 2 bases and 2 bases, with 4 bases remaining between them. This CDR3 has 11 residues. CDR3 nucleotides: TGTGCCTGGAGTACCCCCTACGAGCAGTACTTC. Amino acid sequence: CAWSTPYEQYF. The variable domain in full, completed from reference TRBV30 and TRBJ2-7, reads SQTIHQWPATLVQPVGSPLSLECTVEGTSNPNLYWYRQAAGRGLQLLFYSVGIGQISSEVPQNLSASRPQDRQFILSSKKLLLSDSGFYLCAWSTPYEQYFGPGTRLTVT.

CDR3 region: CASSLPRYEQYF. The CDR3 DNA is TGTGCCAGCAGTCTGCCCCGTTACGAGCAGTACTTC. This chain uses TRBV28 with TRBJ2-7; D uncertain. V lost 5 bases, J lost 4 bases, and 9 bases lay in between. This CDR3 is built from 12 residues. The V gene's germline CDR1 is MDHEN and CDR2 SYDVKM. The full variable domain, in which reference TRBV28 and TRBJ2-7 provide the parts outside the CDR3, is DVKVTQSSRYLVKRTGEKVFLECVQDMDHENMFWYRQDPGLGLRLIYFSYDVKMKEKGDIPEGYSVSREKKERFSLILESASTNQTSMYLCASSLPRYEQYFGPGTRLTVT.